These 15 T cell receptor beta chains came from one sample sequenced in a study of T cells in Graves' hyperthyroidism and ophthalmopathy (dated by TCRdb to between 2018 and 2020). The library was made by multiplex PCR. Instrument on record: Illumina HiSeq 2000. The TCR beta CDR3 regions were amplified from RNA transcripts. The TCR CDR3 was subjected to a first round of RT-PCR using the HTBI primer set and the Qiagen OneStep RT-PCR kit. The public reads were run again by TCRdb, first through fastp at Q25 and then through MiXCR, and only productive beta chains were kept. CDR3 protein sequences are deduplicated, and each keeps its most common genes and DNA. The sample table records some 800,000 distinct CDR3 sequences; approximately 40% of these occur just once. The biggest ten clones account for around 10% of the sample. Sequencing was carried out using blood. These receptors were obtained from a young man with Graves' hyperthyroidism.

This clonotype has a count of ten or more. The CDR3 DNA reads TGTGCCAGCAGCCACTACCGGGGAGGGGAGGCCCACACTGAAGCTTTCTTT. Protein: CASSHYRGGEAHTEAFF. This chain links TRBV7-6 with TRBJ1-1; possible D gene TRBD1, 5 bases. This CDR3 contains 17 residues. Deletions cut 5 bases from V and 3 bases from J, with 22 bases between. The germline gives CDR1 SGHVS, CDR2 FNYEAQ.

The chain couples TRBV20-1 to TRBJ1-1; 7 nucleotides agree with TRBD1. V shed 0 bases and J 6 bases; nucleotides not matched to a gene: 13. The germline gives CDR1 DFQATT, CDR2 SNEGSKA (reference sequence). There are 16 residues in the CDR3. The CDR3 coding sequence is TGCAGTGCTAGAGATCCGACAGGGCTCCAAGGGCCTGAAGCTTTCTTT. This encodes CSARDPTGLQGPEAFF.

This chain links TRBV7-9 with TRBJ2-7; no firm D call. V lost 2 bases to trimming and J lost 1 base, with 9 bases between them. CDR3 length equals 14 residues. Germline V gives CDR1 SEHNR, CDR2 FQNEAQ (reference sequence). CDR3 sequence (DNA): TGTGCCAGCAGCTTAAACAGTTTTTCCTACGAGCAGTACTTC. This translates into CASSLNSFSYEQYF.

This clonotype was seen ten or more times. This chain uses TRBV7-2 with TRBJ1-1; tentatively, D is TRBD1 (6 bases). Germline CDR1 SGHTA, CDR2 FQGNSA. V dropped 4 bases and J dropped 0 bases, with 9 bases sitting between them. CDR3 length: 14 amino acids. CDR3 coding DNA: TGTGCCAGCAGCTACAGGGACATGAACACTGAAGCTTTCTTT. Translation: CASSYRDMNTEAFF.

There are a few counts of this clonotype. V gene TRBV12-3 or TRBV12-4 combines with J gene TRBJ2-7; no firm D call. V was pared by 5 bases and J by 0 bases, with 8 bases between. The CDR3 is 13 amino acids. The CDR3 DNA reads TGTGCCAGCAGTGACACGAGCTCCTACGAGCAGTACTTC. As protein: CASSDTSSYEQYF.

The V call is TRBV5-6, the J call TRBJ1-2; no clear D. This CDR3 spans 15 amino acids. Trimming pared 0 bases from V and 1 base from J, leaving 10 bases between. In germline, CDR1 is SGHDT, CDR2 YYEEEE. The CDR3 sequence: CASSLVANSNYGYTF. Here the CDR3 DNA reads TGTGCCAGCAGCTTGGTTGCTAACAGTAACTATGGCTACACCTTC.

This chain joins TRBV2 and TRBJ1-5; tentatively, D is TRBD1 (5 bases). V lost 5 bases and J 14 bases, leaving 10 bases between the germline ends. This CDR3 spans 10 amino acids. Germline V gene lookup returns CDR1 SNHLY and CDR2 FYNNEI. The CDR3 is CASSTGPEHF. CDR3 bases: TGTGCCAGCAGTACGGGACCTGAGCATTTT.

This clonotype occurred many times. The chain couples TRBV29-1 to TRBJ2-5; possibly TRBD2 for D (5 bases). Per germline, CDR1 SQVTM and CDR2 ANQGSEA. V dropped 3 bases and J dropped 4 bases, with 12 bases sitting between them. This CDR3 comprises 13 residues. Here the CDR3 reads CSVETFGGETQYF. The DNA for the CDR3 is TGCAGCGTTGAGACGTTCGGAGGAGAGACCCAGTACTTC.

This clonotype was recorded a few times. The rearrangement links TRBV4-1 to TRBJ2-7; 9 bases align to TRBD1. There are 14 residues in the CDR3. Germline-derived CDR1 and CDR2 are MGHRA and YSYEKL. Trimming cost V 3 bases and J 3 bases; bases outside gene matches: 3. CDR3 DNA sequence: TGCGCCAGCAGCCACTTGGGACAGGGCTACGAGCAGTACTTC. The encoded protein is CASSHLGQGYEQYF.

This rearrangement joins TRBV7-8 to TRBJ1-2; D gene ambiguous. Per the germline V gene, CDR1 is SGHVS and CDR2 is FQNEAQ. Deletions cut 1 base from V and 4 bases from J, with 10 bases between. The CDR3 extends over 14 amino acids. The chain's CDR3 is CASSLGPFSYGYTF. As DNA, the CDR3 is TGTGCCAGCAGCTTAGGGCCTTTTTCCTATGGCTACACCTTC.

This clonotype has a handful of counts. The chain is built from TRBV7-2 and TRBJ1-1, with TRBD1 matching 9 bases. With 1 base clipped from V and 5 bases from J, the junction kept 2 bases outside the gene matches. The germline CDR1 and CDR2 sequences are SGHTA and FQGNSA. The CDR3 has 14 residues. CDR3 bases: TGTGCCAGCAGCTTAGGGGGGACAGGGACTGAAGCTTTCTTT. This gives the protein CASSLGGTGTEAFF. Full variable domain (missing parts from reference TRBV7-2 and TRBJ1-1): GAGVSQSPSNKVTEKGKDVELRCDPISGHTALYWYRQSLGQGLEFLIYFQGNSAPDKSGLPSDRFSAERTGGSVSTLTIQRTQQEDSAVYLCASSLGGTGTEAFFGQGTRLTVV.

This chain uses TRBV7-2 with TRBJ2-7; 9 positions agree with TRBD1. The V and J ends lost 6 bases and 0 bases, in that order; junction bases with no gene match: 3. The germline V gene encodes CDR1 SGHTA and CDR2 FQGNSA. The CDR3 covers 14 residues. CDR3 DNA: TGTGCCAGCAGAAGGGACAGGGCCTCCTACGAGCAGTACTTC. Residues: CASRRDRASYEQYF.

The V call is TRBV7-9, the J call TRBJ1-6, with 8 bases identical to TRBD1. The V and J ends lost 6 bases and 7 bases, in that order; junction bases with no gene match: 5. There are 14 residues in the CDR3. CDR1 SEHNR and CDR2 FQNEAQ come from the germline V gene (reference sequence). The CDR3 sequence: CASRSQGANSPLHF. The CDR3 coding sequence is TGTGCCAGCAGGTCCCAGGGGGCAAATTCACCCCTCCACTTT.

The J gene is TRBJ2-2, the V gene TRBV4-1, with D unclear. This CDR3 has 15 residues. V was trimmed by 0 bases and J by 3 bases, leaving 8 bases between them. Germline V gene sequence: CDR1 MGHRA, CDR2 YSYEKL. In nucleotides, the CDR3 is TGCGCCAGCAGCCAAGATAAAGGATACACCGGGGAGCTGTTTTTT. Protein product: CASSQDKGYTGELFF.

The sample holds a few counts of this clonotype. The chain carries TRBV2 and TRBJ1-2, with a possible D match to TRBD1 (5 bases). V shed 11 bases and J shed 2 bases, with 12 bases lying between them. CDR1 is SNHLY and CDR2 is FYNNEI in the germline V gene. CDR3 length: 12 amino acids. The CDR3 nucleotides are TGTGCCCCGCGGGGACCGAACTATGGCTACACCTTC. This sequence encodes CAPRGPNYGYTF.